This T cell receptor (beta chain) emerged from a study of T cell changes during pregnancy in multiple sclerosis. TCRdb keeps only in-frame clones here, not all; method: immunoSEQ multiplex PCR. The data hold more than 25,000 clones, with about 88% observed a single time. V dropped 1 base and J dropped 0 bases, with 9 bases sitting between them. The CDR3 runs to 15 residues. CDR1 is SGHAT and CDR2 is FQNNGV in the germline V gene. This material consisted of CD8+ T cells from peripheral blood mononuclear cells, taken before pregnancy. The receptor was isolated from a female donor with multiple sclerosis, enrolled in a pregnancy study. The chain carries TRBV11-2 and TRBJ1-1, with D perhaps matching TRBD1 (5 bases). The CDR3, as DNA: TGTGCCAGCAGCTTAGGAACAGGAGTGAACACTGAAGCTTTCTTT. Protein product: CASSLGTGVNTEAFF.